A selection of T cell receptor beta chains follows, all from one sample in a study of T cell repertoires in cytomegalovirus infection. These receptors lack a known antigen. From the reads, TCRdb called clonotypes with MiXCR, one entry per CDR3 protein. This sample carries 450,000 to 650,000 distinct CDR3 sequences, over 35% of them seen once, and the ten largest clones take 48%. This sample comprised cultured PBMCs, obtained from culture after CMV antigen stimulation. These receptors originate from a human donor in good health (CMV status not recorded). Some clones in this sample may be carry-over from other donors' samples. CDR3s include the opening cysteine and the closing phenylalanine or tryptophan. The order of the fields is J gene, V gene, clone size, D gene, CDR3 protein, CDR3 DNA. A D gene is named only where the DNA matches it firmly. Rows may omit the clone size; those that give it use once, few, many or a size class.

j_call: TRBJ2-7; v_call: TRBV7-6; clone_size: .; d_call: .; cdr3_aa: CASSLAGPHYEQYF; cdr3_nt: TGTGCCAGCAGCTTAGCGGGGCCCCACTACGAGCAGTACTTC
j_call: TRBJ2-1; v_call: TRBV2; clone_size: .; d_call: TRBD1; cdr3_aa: CASSEGTGEGEQFF; cdr3_nt: TGTGCCAGCAGTGAAGGGACAGGGGAGGGTGAGCAGTTCTTC
j_call: TRBJ1-1; v_call: TRBV10-3; clone_size: .; d_call: .; cdr3_aa: CAIEKTANTEAFF; cdr3_nt: TGTGCCATCGAAAAGACAGCTAACACTGAAGCTTTCTTT
j_call: TRBJ1-2; v_call: TRBV4-3; clone_size: .; d_call: TRBD1; cdr3_aa: CASSQDAGQARNYGYTF; cdr3_nt: TGCGCCAGCAGCCAAGATGCGGGACAGGCCCGTAACTATGGCTACACCTTC
j_call: TRBJ1-4; v_call: TRBV7-2; clone_size: many; d_call: TRBD1; cdr3_aa: CASSSETGNEKLFF; cdr3_nt: TGTGCCAGCAGCTCAGAGACAGGGAATGAAAAACTGTTTTTT
j_call: TRBJ2-4; v_call: TRBV7-9; clone_size: few; d_call: TRBD2; cdr3_aa: CASSPPAGEDKNIQYF; cdr3_nt: TGTGCCAGCAGCCCCCCGGCGGGGGAGGACAAAAACATTCAGTACTTC
j_call: TRBJ1-6; v_call: TRBV12-3/TRBV12-4; clone_size: few; d_call: .; cdr3_aa: CASSLVQSPLHF; cdr3_nt: TGTGCCAGCAGTTTAGTTCAATCACCCCTCCACTTT
j_call: TRBJ2-1; v_call: TRBV6-8; clone_size: .; d_call: TRBD1; cdr3_aa: CASSYPDRGREDRNNEQFF; cdr3_nt: TGTGCCAGCAGTTACCCCGACAGGGGGCGCGAAGATAGGAACAATGAGCAGTTCTTC
j_call: TRBJ1-5; v_call: TRBV10-3; clone_size: .; d_call: TRBD1; cdr3_aa: CAINDRGRGQPQHF; cdr3_nt: TGTGCCATCAATGACAGGGGGCGCGGGCAGCCCCAGCATTTT
j_call: TRBJ2-4; v_call: TRBV7-2; clone_size: many; d_call: TRBD2; cdr3_aa: CASSPGTSGKNIQYF; cdr3_nt: TGTGCCAGCAGCCCGGGGACTAGCGGAAAAAACATTCAGTACTTC
j_call: TRBJ1-1; v_call: TRBV7-2; clone_size: .; d_call: .; cdr3_aa: CASSPPGQNTEAFF; cdr3_nt: TGTGCCAGCAGCCCCCCAGGACAGAACACTGAAGCTTTCTTT
j_call: TRBJ1-1; v_call: TRBV7-8; clone_size: many; d_call: TRBD1; cdr3_aa: CASSAQGEAFF; cdr3_nt: TGTGCCAGCAGCGCACAGGGGGAAGCTTTCTTT
j_call: TRBJ2-1; v_call: TRBV7-2; clone_size: many; d_call: TRBD2; cdr3_aa: CASSLPRTSGRWVPYNEQFF; cdr3_nt: TGTGCCAGCAGCTTACCCCGGACTAGCGGGAGGTGGGTTCCCTACAATGAGCAGTTCTTC
j_call: TRBJ2-1; v_call: TRBV9; clone_size: once; d_call: .; cdr3_aa: CASSDMGDSYNEQFF; cdr3_nt: TGTGCCAGCAGCGACATGGGCGACAGCTACAATGAGCAGTTCTTC
j_call: TRBJ1-5; v_call: TRBV6-2/TRBV6-3; clone_size: .; d_call: TRBD1; cdr3_aa: CASSYQGDNQPQHF; cdr3_nt: TGTGCCAGCAGTTATCAGGGGGACAATCAGCCCCAGCATTTT
j_call: TRBJ2-1; v_call: TRBV10-3; clone_size: few; d_call: TRBD2; cdr3_aa: CAISGTRERDEQFF; cdr3_nt: TGTGCCATCTCTGGGACTAGGGAGAGGGATGAGCAGTTCTTC
j_call: TRBJ2-1; v_call: TRBV6-5; clone_size: few; d_call: .; cdr3_aa: CASRERGGVNNEQFF; cdr3_nt: TGTGCCAGCAGAGAGCGTGGCGGGGTAAACAATGAGCAGTTCTTC
j_call: TRBJ1-4; v_call: TRBV6-6; clone_size: few; d_call: .; cdr3_aa: CASSLHGLNEKLFF; cdr3_nt: TGTGCCAGCAGTTTACACGGACTTAATGAAAAACTGTTTTTT
j_call: TRBJ2-5; v_call: TRBV6-8; clone_size: .; d_call: TRBD1; cdr3_aa: CASSLGTGQGETQYF; cdr3_nt: TGTGCCAGCAGTTTGGGGACCGGACAGGGAGAGACCCAGTACTTC
j_call: TRBJ1-1; v_call: TRBV7-2; clone_size: few; d_call: .; cdr3_aa: CASSFGWIRTEAFF; cdr3_nt: TGTGCCAGCAGCTTTGGGTGGATAAGGACTGAAGCTTTCTTT
j_call: TRBJ2-5; v_call: TRBV7-2; clone_size: .; d_call: .; cdr3_aa: CASSPWTGLGQETQYF; cdr3_nt: TGTGCCAGCAGCCCCTGGACTGGGCTGGGCCAAGAGACCCAGTACTTC
j_call: TRBJ1-6; v_call: TRBV7-9; clone_size: hyperexpanded; d_call: TRBD1; cdr3_aa: CASSLHDRGASSPLHF; cdr3_nt: TGTGCCAGCAGCTTACATGACAGGGGGGCGAGTTCACCCCTCCACTTT
j_call: TRBJ2-7; v_call: TRBV27; clone_size: .; d_call: TRBD1; cdr3_aa: CASSLSAGTVTYEQYF; cdr3_nt: TGTGCCAGCAGCTTAAGCGCCGGGACAGTCACCTACGAGCAGTACTTC
j_call: TRBJ1-5; v_call: TRBV6-2/TRBV6-3; clone_size: .; d_call: .; cdr3_aa: CASSELQEYQPQHF; cdr3_nt: TGTGCCAGCAGTGAGTTGCAGGAATATCAGCCCCAGCATTTT
j_call: TRBJ1-2; v_call: TRBV28; clone_size: few; d_call: TRBD1; cdr3_aa: CASSLWGTGRASGYTF; cdr3_nt: TGTGCCAGCAGTTTATGGGGGACAGGGAGGGCGAGCGGCTACACCTTC
j_call: TRBJ1-1; v_call: TRBV29-1; clone_size: many; d_call: .; cdr3_aa: CSGQNTEAFF; cdr3_nt: TGCAGCGGTCAAAACACTGAAGCTTTCTTT
j_call: TRBJ1-2; v_call: TRBV18; clone_size: .; d_call: TRBD1; cdr3_aa: CASSPGQGADYGYTF; cdr3_nt: TGTGCCAGCTCACCAGGACAGGGGGCAGACTATGGCTACACCTTC
j_call: TRBJ2-1; v_call: TRBV19; clone_size: .; d_call: .; cdr3_aa: CASTTSAGYEQFF; cdr3_nt: TGTGCCAGTACCACTTCGGCGGGGTATGAGCAGTTCTTC
j_call: TRBJ1-6; v_call: TRBV7-2; clone_size: .; d_call: .; cdr3_aa: CASSLVSSYNSPLHF; cdr3_nt: TGTGCCAGCAGCTTAGTTAGCTCCTATAATTCACCCCTCCACTTT
j_call: TRBJ2-5; v_call: TRBV4-2; clone_size: few; d_call: TRBD1; cdr3_aa: CASSQDSTAGGRGETQYF; cdr3_nt: TGTGCCAGCAGCCAAGATTCCACAGCAGGGGGCAGAGGAGAGACCCAGTACTTC
j_call: TRBJ2-1; v_call: TRBV19; clone_size: .; d_call: TRBD2; cdr3_aa: CASSIEAGAPEQFF; cdr3_nt: TGTGCCAGTAGTATAGAGGCGGGAGCCCCCGAGCAGTTCTTC
j_call: TRBJ2-1; v_call: TRBV20-1; clone_size: .; d_call: TRBD2; cdr3_aa: CSARSLAGGFHEQFF; cdr3_nt: TGCAGTGCTAGATCACTAGCGGGAGGTTTCCATGAGCAGTTCTTC
j_call: TRBJ2-1; v_call: TRBV7-2; clone_size: few; d_call: TRBD2; cdr3_aa: CASSSPLAGFYNEQFF; cdr3_nt: TGTGCCAGCAGCTCCCCCCTAGCGGGATTCTACAATGAGCAGTTCTTC
j_call: TRBJ2-3; v_call: TRBV7-2; clone_size: once; d_call: .; cdr3_aa: CASSQFFTDTQYF; cdr3_nt: TGTGCCAGCAGCCAATTCTTCACAGATACGCAGTATTTT
j_call: TRBJ1-3; v_call: TRBV12-3/TRBV12-4; clone_size: few; d_call: .; cdr3_aa: CASSAGPLSGNTIYF; cdr3_nt: TGTGCCAGCAGTGCGGGACCGCTCTCTGGAAACACCATATATTTT
j_call: TRBJ2-2; v_call: TRBV19; clone_size: few; d_call: .; cdr3_aa: CASQTGLLTGELFF; cdr3_nt: TGTGCCAGCCAAACGGGACTTCTCACCGGGGAGCTGTTTTTT
j_call: TRBJ2-5; v_call: TRBV29-1; clone_size: few; d_call: .; cdr3_aa: CSVHPQNQETQYF; cdr3_nt: TGCAGCGTTCATCCGCAGAACCAAGAGACCCAGTACTTC
j_call: TRBJ2-7; v_call: TRBV2; clone_size: .; d_call: .; cdr3_aa: CASSESPYEQYF; cdr3_nt: TGTGCCAGCAGTGAAAGTCCCTACGAGCAGTACTTC
j_call: TRBJ2-7; v_call: TRBV7-2; clone_size: many; d_call: .; cdr3_aa: CASSLVGVGGYEQYF; cdr3_nt: TGTGCCAGCAGCTTAGTCGGGGTAGGGGGCTACGAGCAGTACTTC
j_call: TRBJ2-6; v_call: TRBV7-9; clone_size: .; d_call: .; cdr3_aa: CASSFLGVEANVLTF; cdr3_nt: TGTGCCAGCAGCTTTTTGGGGGTGGAGGCCAACGTCCTGACTTTC
j_call: TRBJ2-1; v_call: TRBV10-3; clone_size: .; d_call: .; cdr3_aa: CATARVHEQFF; cdr3_nt: TGTGCCACCGCTCGGGTCCATGAGCAGTTCTTC
j_call: TRBJ2-1; v_call: TRBV7-2; clone_size: few; d_call: .; cdr3_aa: CASSSRRDGTYNEQFF; cdr3_nt: TGTGCCAGCAGCTCCCGACGGGACGGGACCTACAATGAGCAGTTCTTC
j_call: TRBJ2-1; v_call: TRBV7-8; clone_size: .; d_call: TRBD2; cdr3_aa: CASSSKRGGYNEQFF; cdr3_nt: TGTGCCAGCAGCTCCAAGCGGGGGGGGTACAATGAGCAGTTCTTC
j_call: TRBJ2-3; v_call: TRBV7-2; clone_size: .; d_call: TRBD2; cdr3_aa: CASSYTSGVSTDTQYF; cdr3_nt: TGTGCCAGCAGCTACACTAGCGGCGTAAGCACAGATACGCAGTATTTT
j_call: TRBJ1-5; v_call: TRBV6-1; clone_size: few; d_call: TRBD1; cdr3_aa: CASSYGTGVNQPQHF; cdr3_nt: TGTGCCAGCAGTTACGGGACAGGGGTAAATCAGCCCCAGCATTTT